This paragraph reports one T cell receptor (beta chain). As yet, its antigen is unknown. This entry comes from a study of early stage breast cancer tumors. This normal breast sample came from a site roughly 1.9-4.5 cm away from the tumor. Findings and limits, study-wide: Most shared enriched TCRB sequences were commonly generated ones.

This CDR3 region has 13 residues. V was pared by 6 bases and J by 4 bases, with 3 bases of the junction left unmatched. Germline CDR1 and CDR2: MNHEY and SVGAGI. Using immunoSEQ multiplex PCR, the repertoire was profiled, and TCRdb retains in-frame clones only, with some absent. The sample holds 8,500 to 10,000 clones, over 70% seen once. The sequenced material came from normal breast tissue next to the tumor. The receptor was derived from a person between 35 and 49 years old with breast cancer. The V gene is TRBV6-5, the J gene TRBJ1-5, with 7 positions matching TRBD1. The DNA of the CDR3 is TGTGCCAGCAGCGCAGGGGGAAATCAGCCCCAGCATTTT. It is translated as CASSAGGNQPQHF.